Below, 19 T cell receptor beta chains from the same sample are listed, as sequenced in a study of cytomegalovirus exposure and HLA in healthy donors. The primer mix had 60 Vbeta and 13 Jbeta primers. Some clones are missing from TCRdb's copy, which holds only in-frame ones; the method was immunoSEQ multiplex PCR. The sample yields some 150,000 clones, approximately 83% seen once. The sample was PBMCs. The receptor source for this set is a man in his forties in good health and CMV-seropositive.

V is TRBV4-3 and J is TRBJ2-7, with D possibly being TRBD1 (5 bases). The CDR3 runs 16 residues. CDR1 is LGHNA, CDR2 YSLEER, per germline. Trimming cost V 2 bases and J 0 bases, with 14 bases left between them. This chain's CDR3 is CASSQLPTASSYEQYF. As DNA, the CDR3 is TGCGCCAGCAGCCAATTGCCGACAGCAAGCTCCTACGAGCAGTACTTC.

As regards this clone: Other DNA sequences in this sample translate to the same CDR3. The chain is built from TRBV13 and TRBJ2-7; 14 bases are a match to TRBD2. With 4 bases clipped from V and 4 bases from J, the junction kept 3 bases outside the gene matches. Germline V gene data show CDR1 as PRHDT and CDR2 as FYEKMQ (reference sequence). This CDR3 is 15 amino acids long. The CDR3 protein is CASSSGLAGGYEQYF. Written as DNA, the CDR3 is TGTGCCAGCAGCTCCGGACTAGCGGGAGGATACGAGCAGTACTTC.

The chain employs TRBV6-5 and TRBJ2-3, with 7 bases identical to TRBD2. The CDR3 sequence is 15 residues long. The V gene's germline CDR1 is MNHEY and CDR2 SVGAGI. Germline trimming cut 0 bases from V and 0 bases from J; bases unmatched to any gene: 0. The CDR3 nucleotides are TGTGCCAGCAGTTACTCGGGGGGGAGCACAGATACGCAGTATTTT. The encoded protein is CASSYSGGSTDTQYF.

The rearrangement links TRBV5-1 to TRBJ2-2; 7 nucleotides line up with TRBD2. Germline V gives CDR1 SGHRS, CDR2 YFSETQ. V lost 3 bases to trimming and J lost 0 bases; unmatched junction nucleotides: 5. The CDR3 totals 16 residues. CDR3 region: CASSSRGLANTGELFF. CDR3 sequence (DNA): TGCGCCAGCAGCTCGCGAGGACTAGCGAACACCGGGGAGCTGTTTTTT.

This clone came up once. The V call is TRBV4-1, the J call TRBJ2-2, with D uncertain. CDR1 is MGHRA, CDR2 YSYEKL, per germline. The germline V and J ends were trimmed by 0 bases and 7 bases, with 15 bases remaining between them. The CDR3 runs 16 residues. DNA of the CDR3: TGCGCCAGCAGCCAAGACCCACGGAGCCCTAGCGGGGAGCTGTTTTTT. Encoded protein: CASSQDPRSPSGELFF.

V usage is TRBV29-1 and J usage is TRBJ2-2, with TRBD1 identical over 7 bases. CDR3 length: 14 residues. J was trimmed by 4 bases and V by 5 bases; bases with no gene match: 7. Per germline, CDR1 SQVTM and CDR2 ANQGSEA. For the CDR3, the DNA is TGCAGCGTTTCGGCAGGGGGACGCACCGGGGAGCTGTTTTTT. Translating it yields CSVSAGGRTGELFF.

The J gene is TRBJ1-5, the V gene TRBV6-5; perhaps TRBD1 as D (6 bases). Germline CDR1 is MNHEY and CDR2 is SVGAGI. V dropped 0 bases and J dropped 6 bases, with 6 bases sitting between them. The length of the CDR3 is 13 residues. CDR3 loop: CASSYSTGQPQHF. The CDR3 DNA reads as TGTGCCAGCAGTTACTCGACAGGTCAGCCCCAGCATTTT.

V and J are TRBV29-1 and TRBJ1-1; 7 bases agree with TRBD1. This CDR3 is 12 amino acids long. V lost 5 bases to trimming and J lost 10 bases; unmatched junction nucleotides: 10. The germline CDR1 and CDR2 sequences are SQVTM and ANQGSEA. The CDR3 bases are TGCAGCGTTCACGGACAGGAATCACGAGCTTTCTTT. Amino acids: CSVHGQESRAFF.

The chain links TRBV5-1 to TRBJ1-4; 9 nucleotides align to TRBD1. The V gene end was trimmed by 0 bases and the J gene end by 7 bases; junction bases not matched to a gene: 1. Germline-derived CDR1 and CDR2 are SGHRS and YFSETQ. This CDR3 has 14 residues. The CDR3 spells CASSLETGGEKLFF. CDR3 in DNA: TGCGCCAGCAGCTTGGAGACAGGGGGTGAAAAACTGTTTTTT.

V and J are TRBV14 and TRBJ1-6; 7 bases map to TRBD1. The CDR3 extends over 15 amino acids. V lost 3 bases to trimming and J lost 10 bases; unmatched junction nucleotides: 9. Germline V lookup: CDR1 SGHDN, CDR2 FVKESK. The CDR3 loop reads CASSQARGQSSPLHF. In DNA form, the CDR3 reads TGTGCCAGCAGCCAGGCGAGGGGGCAATCGTCACCCCTCCACTTT.

The V gene is TRBV5-5, the J gene TRBJ2-1; D gene uncertain. This CDR3 spans 12 amino acids. V was shortened by 4 bases and J by 6 bases, with 8 bases between the two germline ends. From germline, CDR1 is SGHKS and CDR2 YYEKEE (reference sequence). CDR3 coding DNA: TGTGCCAGCAGCCCGTTGTCCAATGAGCAGTTCTTC. Translation: CASSPLSNEQFF.

The genes are TRBV7-2 and TRBJ2-5; the match to TRBD2 covers 14 bases. This CDR3 has 13 residues. Trimming at V came to 5 bases and at J to 12 bases, leaving 5 bases not matched to a gene. Germline V gene sequence: CDR1 SGHTA, CDR2 FQGNSA. The CDR3 DNA sequence: TGTGCCAGCAGCCCGGGACTAGCGGGGGTGGAGTACTTC. This translates into CASSPGLAGVEYF.

The rearrangement joins TRBV19 to TRBJ2-2, with TRBD1 matching over 9 bases. The germline gives CDR1 LNHDA, CDR2 SQIVND (reference sequence). The length of the CDR3 is 16 residues. V dropped 4 bases and J dropped 6; count of bases not matched to a gene: 9. The CDR3 DNA follows: TGTGCCAGTAGTACCCCCGGGACAGGGTTCCCCGGGGAGCTGTTTTTT. This encodes CASSTPGTGFPGELFF. The complete variable domain, with remaining parts taken from reference TRBV19 and TRBJ2-2, reads DGGITQSPKYLFRKEGQNVTLSCEQNLNHDAMYWYRQDPGQGLRLIYYSQIVNDFQKGDIAEGYSVSREKKESFPLTVTSAQKNPTAFYLCASSTPGTGFPGELFFGEGSRLTVL.

The rearrangement links TRBV6-5 to TRBJ2-7, with 10 bases identical to TRBD1. Germline V gives CDR1 MNHEY, CDR2 SVGAGI. This CDR3 is 16 amino acids long. J gave up 2 bases and V 2 bases, and 6 bases lay outside the gene matches. The DNA of the CDR3 is TGTGCCAGCAGTTACCTGGGGACAGGGGTGGCCTACGAGCAGTACTTC. It yields the protein CASSYLGTGVAYEQYF.

The rearrangement links TRBV6-5 to TRBJ1-2; D is unresolved. Germline CDR1 reads MNHEY; CDR2 reads SVGAGI. V was shortened by 6 bases and J by 5 bases, with 19 bases between the two germline ends. The CDR3 covers 15 residues. DNA for the CDR3: TGTGCCAGCAGACTTGCGCCGGGCGGGAAATATGGCTACACCTTC. Translated, it gives CASRLAPGGKYGYTF.

The chain recombines TRBV4-3 with TRBJ2-2; 14 positions match TRBD2. CDR3 length: 19 amino acids. With 1 base clipped from V and 4 bases from J, the junction kept 8 bases outside the gene matches. CDR1 LGHNA and CDR2 YSLEER come from the germline V gene. In DNA, the CDR3 is TGCGCCAGCAGCCAAGGGTCGACTAGCGGGGGGGCGGCCACCGGGGAGCTGTTTTTT. It is translated as CASSQGSTSGGAATGELFF.

In its sample, this clone was seen once. V usage is TRBV2 and J usage is TRBJ2-2; TRBD1 agrees at 10 bases. V gave up 7 bases and J gave up 4 bases; unmatched junction bases: 9. CDR3 size: 16 residues. Germline V lookup: CDR1 SNHLY, CDR2 FYNNEI. The CDR3 is CASTPTGGHITGELFF. CDR3 nucleotide sequence: TGTGCCAGCACTCCGACAGGGGGCCATATCACCGGGGAGCTGTTTTTT.

The rearrangement joins TRBV7-2 to TRBJ2-7; TRBD1 aligns across 9 bases. V was pared by 7 bases and J by 2 bases, with 3 bases of the junction left unmatched. Per germline, CDR1 SGHTA and CDR2 FQGNSA. The CDR3 contains 13 residues. DNA of the CDR3: TGTGCCAGCACCCGGACAGGGGCCTACGAGCAGTACTTC. It translates to CASTRTGAYEQYF.

This chain links TRBV12-5 with TRBJ1-5, with a tentative D call TRBD1 (5 bases). Looked up from germline, CDR1 is LGHNT and CDR2 is FRNRAP. V was cut by 6 bases and J by 0 bases, with 12 bases left in between. This CDR3 has 15 amino acids. The CDR3 bases are TGTGCTAGTGGCCGAATGGGGCTTAGCAATCAGCCCCAGCATTTT. Residues: CASGRMGLSNQPQHF.